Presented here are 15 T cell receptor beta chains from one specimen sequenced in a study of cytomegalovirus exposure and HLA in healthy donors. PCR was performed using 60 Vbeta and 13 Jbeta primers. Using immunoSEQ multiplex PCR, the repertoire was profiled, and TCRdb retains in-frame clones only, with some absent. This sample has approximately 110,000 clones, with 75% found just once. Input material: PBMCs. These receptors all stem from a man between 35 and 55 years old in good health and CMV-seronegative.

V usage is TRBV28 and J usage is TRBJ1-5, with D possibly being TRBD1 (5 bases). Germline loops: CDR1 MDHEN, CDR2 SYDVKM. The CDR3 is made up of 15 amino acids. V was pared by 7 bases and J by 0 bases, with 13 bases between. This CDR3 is CASTLGGVSNQPQHF. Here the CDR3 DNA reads TGTGCCAGCACCCTGGGGGGGGTTAGCAATCAGCCCCAGCATTTT.

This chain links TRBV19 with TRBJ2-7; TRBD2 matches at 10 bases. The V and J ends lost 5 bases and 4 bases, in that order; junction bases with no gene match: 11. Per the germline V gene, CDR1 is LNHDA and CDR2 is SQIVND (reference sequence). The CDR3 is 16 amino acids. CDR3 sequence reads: CASSPWKAGGPYEQYF. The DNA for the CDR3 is TGTGCCAGTAGTCCGTGGAAAGCGGGAGGGCCTTACGAGCAGTACTTC.

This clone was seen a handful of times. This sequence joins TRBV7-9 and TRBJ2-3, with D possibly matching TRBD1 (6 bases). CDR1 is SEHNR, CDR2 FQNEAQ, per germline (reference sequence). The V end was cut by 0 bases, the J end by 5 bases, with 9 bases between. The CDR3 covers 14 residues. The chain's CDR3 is CASSLAGAEDTQYF. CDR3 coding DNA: TGTGCCAGCAGCTTAGCGGGGGCTGAAGATACGCAGTATTTT. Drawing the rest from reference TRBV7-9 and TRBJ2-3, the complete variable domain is DTGVSQNPRHKITKRGQNVTFRCDPISEHNRLYWYRQTLGQGPEFLTYFQNEAQLEKSRLLSDRFSAERPKGSFSTLEIQRTEQGDSAMYLCASSLAGAEDTQYFGPGTRLTVL.

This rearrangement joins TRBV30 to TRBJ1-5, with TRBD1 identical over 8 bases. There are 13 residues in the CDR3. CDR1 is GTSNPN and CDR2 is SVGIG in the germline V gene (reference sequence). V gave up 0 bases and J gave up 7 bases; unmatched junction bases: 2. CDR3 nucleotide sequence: TGTGCCTGGAGTGTACAGGGGGAGCAGCCCCAGCATTTT. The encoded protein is CAWSVQGEQPQHF.

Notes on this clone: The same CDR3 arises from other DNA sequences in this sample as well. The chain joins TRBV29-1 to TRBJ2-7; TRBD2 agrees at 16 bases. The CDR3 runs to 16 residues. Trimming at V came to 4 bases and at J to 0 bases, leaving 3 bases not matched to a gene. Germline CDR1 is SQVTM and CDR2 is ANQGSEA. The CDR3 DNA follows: TGCAGCGTTGCCGGGACTAGCGGGAGGGCCTCCTACGAGCAGTACTTC. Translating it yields CSVAGTSGRASYEQYF.

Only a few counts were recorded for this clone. The CDR3 DNA reads TGTGCCAGCAGCTACCACGGAGGGGACAGAAGAGAGACCCAGTACTTC. Residues: CASSYHGGDRRETQYF. The chain links TRBV7-7 to TRBJ2-5; maybe TRBD1 (7 bases). Trimming took 4 bases from V and 4 from J, leaving 19 bases between them. In germline, CDR1 is SSHAT, CDR2 FNYEAQ (reference sequence). This CDR3 has 16 amino acids.

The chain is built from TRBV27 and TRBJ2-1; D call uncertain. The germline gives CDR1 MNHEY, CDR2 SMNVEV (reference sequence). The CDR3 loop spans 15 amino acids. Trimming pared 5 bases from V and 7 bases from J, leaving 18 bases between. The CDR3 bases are TGTGCCAGCAGTCCCCCGCGCCAGGCGAGTAATGAGCAGTTCTTC. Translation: CASSPPRQASNEQFF.

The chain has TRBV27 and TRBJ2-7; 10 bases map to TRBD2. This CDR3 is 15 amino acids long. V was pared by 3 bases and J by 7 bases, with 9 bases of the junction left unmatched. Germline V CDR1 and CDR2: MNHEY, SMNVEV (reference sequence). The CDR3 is CASSLSSGGLWEQYF. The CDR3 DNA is TGTGCCAGCAGTTTGTCTAGCGGGGGCCTTTGGGAGCAGTACTTC.

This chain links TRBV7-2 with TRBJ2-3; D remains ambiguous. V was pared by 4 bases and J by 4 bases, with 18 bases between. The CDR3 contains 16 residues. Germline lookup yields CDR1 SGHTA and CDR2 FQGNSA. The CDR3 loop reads CASSYDPGGRADTQYF. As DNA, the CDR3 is TGTGCCAGCAGCTACGACCCTGGCGGTCGGGCAGATACGCAGTATTTT.

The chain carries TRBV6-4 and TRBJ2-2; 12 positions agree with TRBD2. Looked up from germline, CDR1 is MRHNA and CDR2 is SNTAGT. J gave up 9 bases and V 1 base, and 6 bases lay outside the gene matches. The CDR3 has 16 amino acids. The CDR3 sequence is CASSDWTSGNARELFF. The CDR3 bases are TGTGCCAGCAGTGACTGGACTAGCGGGAACGCCAGGGAGCTGTTTTTT.

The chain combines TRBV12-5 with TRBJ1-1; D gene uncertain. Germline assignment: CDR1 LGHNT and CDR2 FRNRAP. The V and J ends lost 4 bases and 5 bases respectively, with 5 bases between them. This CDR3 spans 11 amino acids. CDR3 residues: CASGSYTEAFF. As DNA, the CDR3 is TGTGCTAGTGGTTCCTATACTGAAGCTTTCTTT.

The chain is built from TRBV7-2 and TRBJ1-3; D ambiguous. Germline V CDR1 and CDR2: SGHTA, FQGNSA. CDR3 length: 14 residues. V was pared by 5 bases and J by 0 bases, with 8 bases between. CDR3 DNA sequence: TGTGCCAGCAGCCAGGATCTCTCTGGAAACACCATATATTTT. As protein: CASSQDLSGNTIYF.

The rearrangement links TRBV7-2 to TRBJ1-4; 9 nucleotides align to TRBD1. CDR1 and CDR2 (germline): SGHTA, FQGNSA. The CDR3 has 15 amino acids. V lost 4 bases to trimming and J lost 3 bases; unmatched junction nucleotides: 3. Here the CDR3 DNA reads TGTGCCAGCAGCTCGGACAGGGGTTCTAATGAAAAACTGTTTTTT. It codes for CASSSDRGSNEKLFF.

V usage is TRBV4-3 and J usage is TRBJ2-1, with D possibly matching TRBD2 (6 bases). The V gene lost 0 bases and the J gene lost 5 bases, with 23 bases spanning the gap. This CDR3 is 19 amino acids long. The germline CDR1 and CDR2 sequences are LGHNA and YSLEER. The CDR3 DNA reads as TGCGCCAGCAGCCAAGAGCTGGGGGGTGGAGGGAAACGGAACAATGAGCAGTTCTTC. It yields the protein CASSQELGGGGKRNNEQFF.

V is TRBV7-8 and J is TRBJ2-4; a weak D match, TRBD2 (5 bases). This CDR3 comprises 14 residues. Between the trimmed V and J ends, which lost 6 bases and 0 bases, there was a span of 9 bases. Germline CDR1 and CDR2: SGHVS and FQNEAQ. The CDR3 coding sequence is TGTGCCAGCAGTCGAGGACTAGCCAAAAACATTCAGTACTTC. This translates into CASSRGLAKNIQYF.